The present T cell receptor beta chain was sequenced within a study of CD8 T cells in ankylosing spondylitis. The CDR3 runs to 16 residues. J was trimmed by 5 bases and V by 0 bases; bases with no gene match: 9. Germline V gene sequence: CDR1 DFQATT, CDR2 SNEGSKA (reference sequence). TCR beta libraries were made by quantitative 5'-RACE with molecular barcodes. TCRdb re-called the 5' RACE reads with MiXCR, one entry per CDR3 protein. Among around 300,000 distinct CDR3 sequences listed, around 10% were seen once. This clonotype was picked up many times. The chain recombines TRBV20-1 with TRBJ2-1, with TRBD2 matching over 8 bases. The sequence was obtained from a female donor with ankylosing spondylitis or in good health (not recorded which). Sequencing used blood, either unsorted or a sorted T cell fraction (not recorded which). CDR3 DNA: TGCAGTGCTAGAGACGGTCGACTAGCGCCGAACAATGAGCAGTTCTTC. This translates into CSARDGRLAPNNEQFF.